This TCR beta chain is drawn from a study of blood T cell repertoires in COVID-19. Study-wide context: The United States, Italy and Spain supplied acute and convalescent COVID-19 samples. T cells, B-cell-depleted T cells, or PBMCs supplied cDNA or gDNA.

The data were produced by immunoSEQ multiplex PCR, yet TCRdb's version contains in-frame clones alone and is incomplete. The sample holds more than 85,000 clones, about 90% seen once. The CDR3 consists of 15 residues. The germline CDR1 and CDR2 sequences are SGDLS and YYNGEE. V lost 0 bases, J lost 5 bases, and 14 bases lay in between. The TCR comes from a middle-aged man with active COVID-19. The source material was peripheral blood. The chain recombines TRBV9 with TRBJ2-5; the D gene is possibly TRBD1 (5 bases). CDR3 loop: CASSVEEGVLETQYF. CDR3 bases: TGTGCCAGCAGCGTAGAGGAAGGGGTCTTGGAGACCCAGTACTTC.